This T cell receptor (beta chain) comes out of a study of cytomegalovirus exposure and HLA in healthy donors. PCR amplification relied on 60 Vbeta primers (plus 13 Jbeta primers). Clones were sequenced by immunoSEQ multiplex PCR, and TCRdb holds only the in-frame ones, with some missing. Among roughly 120,000 clones listed, 79% were seen once. Sequences were obtained from PBMCs. The sequence came from a woman under 30 in good health and CMV-seropositive.

The CDR3 DNA reads as TGTGCCAGCAGCCAGGCACTGAACACTGAAGCTTTCTTT. Its translation: CASSQALNTEAFF. The chain carries TRBV14 and TRBJ1-1; no definite D call. Per the germline V gene, CDR1 is SGHDN and CDR2 is FVKESK. The CDR3 loop spans 13 amino acids. Trimming left V 3 bases short and J 0 bases short, with 5 bases between.